This TCR beta chain emerged from a study of regulatory T cells in long-lasting Graves disease. General study findings and limits: TRBV28, TRBJ1-2 and TRBJ2-5 were favored in persistent disease.

This clonotype was seen at least ten times. Its antigen is still unknown. Time point here: newly diagnosed GD, antithyroid drugs for less than 3 months. There was RNA extracted from PBMCs, and the TCR library was made from it. Arm-PCR of CDR3 regions and iRepertoire HTBI primers were used to build TCR beta libraries. TCRdb reprocessed the multiplex PCR reads via MiXCR and lists one record per CDR3 protein. This sample carries approximately 400,000 distinct CDR3 sequences, around 15% of them seen once, and the ten largest clones take about 20%. This CDR3 is built from 14 residues. Trimming pared 3 bases from V and 14 bases from J, leaving 18 bases between. The germline V gene has CDR1 SGDLS and CDR2 YYNGEE.

The rearrangement uses TRBV9 and TRBJ1-6; D possibly corresponds to TRBD1 (6 bases). This TCR was sampled from a female donor with Graves disease. The source was peripheral blood mononuclear cells (PBMCs), collected at new diagnosis, from a patient treated with antithyroid drugs. For the CDR3, the DNA is TGTGCCAGCAGCGCTTCTACCGGGGACACAACCCTCCACTTT. Protein product: CASSASTGDTTLHF.